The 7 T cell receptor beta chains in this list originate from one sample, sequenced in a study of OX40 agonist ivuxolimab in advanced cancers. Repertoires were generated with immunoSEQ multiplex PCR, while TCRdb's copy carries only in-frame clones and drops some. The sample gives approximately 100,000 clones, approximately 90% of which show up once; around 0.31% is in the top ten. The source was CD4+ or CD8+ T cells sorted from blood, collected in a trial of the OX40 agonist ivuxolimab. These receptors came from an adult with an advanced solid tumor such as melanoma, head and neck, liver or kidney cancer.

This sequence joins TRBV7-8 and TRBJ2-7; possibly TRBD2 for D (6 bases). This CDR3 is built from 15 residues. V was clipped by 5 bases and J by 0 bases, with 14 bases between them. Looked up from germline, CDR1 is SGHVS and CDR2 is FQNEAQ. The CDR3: CASSTSGVPSYEQYF. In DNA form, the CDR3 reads TGTGCCAGCAGCACCTCGGGAGTCCCCTCCTACGAGCAGTACTTC.

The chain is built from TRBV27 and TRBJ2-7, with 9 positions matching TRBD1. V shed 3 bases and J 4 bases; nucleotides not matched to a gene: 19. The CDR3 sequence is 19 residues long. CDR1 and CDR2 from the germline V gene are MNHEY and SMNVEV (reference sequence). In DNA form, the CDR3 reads TGTGCCAGCAGTTTCTACCAAAACTCCGGGACAGGGAAACTTTACGAGCAGTACTTC. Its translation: CASSFYQNSGTGKLYEQYF.

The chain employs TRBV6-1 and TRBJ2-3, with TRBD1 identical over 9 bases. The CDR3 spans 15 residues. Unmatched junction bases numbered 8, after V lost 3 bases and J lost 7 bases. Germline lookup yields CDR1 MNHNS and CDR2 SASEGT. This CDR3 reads CASSDQGQGRNTQYF. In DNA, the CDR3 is TGTGCCAGCAGTGACCAGGGACAGGGTCGGAATACGCAGTATTTT.

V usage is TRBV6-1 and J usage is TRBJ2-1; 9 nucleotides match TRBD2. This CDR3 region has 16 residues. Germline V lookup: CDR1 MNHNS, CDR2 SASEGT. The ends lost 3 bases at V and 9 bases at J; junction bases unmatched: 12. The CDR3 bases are TGTGCCAGCAGTGATGGGTGGTTAGCGGGAGAGCTTGAGCAGTTCTTC. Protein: CASSDGWLAGELEQFF.

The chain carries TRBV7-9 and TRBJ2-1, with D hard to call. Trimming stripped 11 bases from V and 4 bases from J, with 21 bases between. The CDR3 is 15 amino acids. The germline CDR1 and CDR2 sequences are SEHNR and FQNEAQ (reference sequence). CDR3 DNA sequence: TGTGCCTGCAAGAAGAGTGGGTATGGATACAATGAGCAGTTCTTC. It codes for CACKKSGYGYNEQFF.

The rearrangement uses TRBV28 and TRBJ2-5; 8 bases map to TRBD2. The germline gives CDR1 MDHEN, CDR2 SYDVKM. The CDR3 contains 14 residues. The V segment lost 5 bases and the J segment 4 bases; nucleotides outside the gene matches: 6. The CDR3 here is CASSNGRAAETQYF. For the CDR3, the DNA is TGTGCCAGCAGTAACGGGAGGGCCGCAGAGACCCAGTACTTC.

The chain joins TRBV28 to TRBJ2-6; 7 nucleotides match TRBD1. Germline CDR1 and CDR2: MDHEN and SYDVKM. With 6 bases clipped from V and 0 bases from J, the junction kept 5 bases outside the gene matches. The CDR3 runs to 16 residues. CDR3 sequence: CASRTPGGSGANVLTF. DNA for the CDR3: TGTGCCAGCAGAACCCCAGGGGGCTCTGGGGCCAACGTCCTGACTTTC.